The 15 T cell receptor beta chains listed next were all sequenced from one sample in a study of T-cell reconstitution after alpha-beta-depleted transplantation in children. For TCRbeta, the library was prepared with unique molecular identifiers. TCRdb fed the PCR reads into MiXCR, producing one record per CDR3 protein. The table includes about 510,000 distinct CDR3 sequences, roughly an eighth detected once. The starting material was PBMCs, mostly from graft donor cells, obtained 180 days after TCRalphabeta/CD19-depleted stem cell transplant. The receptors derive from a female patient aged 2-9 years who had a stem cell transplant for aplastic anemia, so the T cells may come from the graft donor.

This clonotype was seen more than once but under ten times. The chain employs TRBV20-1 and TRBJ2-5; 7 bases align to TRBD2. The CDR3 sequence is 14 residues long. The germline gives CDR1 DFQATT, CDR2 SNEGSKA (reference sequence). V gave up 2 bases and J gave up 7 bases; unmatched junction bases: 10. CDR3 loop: CSARFGGRAGTQYF. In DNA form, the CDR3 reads TGCAGTGCTAGATTTGGAGGGAGGGCCGGGACCCAGTACTTC.

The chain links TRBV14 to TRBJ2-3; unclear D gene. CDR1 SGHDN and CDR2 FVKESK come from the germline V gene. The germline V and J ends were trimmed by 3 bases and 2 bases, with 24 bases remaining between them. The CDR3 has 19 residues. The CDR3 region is CASSHGFGGPPKSTDTQYF. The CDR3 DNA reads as TGTGCCAGCAGCCACGGGTTTGGCGGACCGCCCAAATCCACAGATACGCAGTATTTT.

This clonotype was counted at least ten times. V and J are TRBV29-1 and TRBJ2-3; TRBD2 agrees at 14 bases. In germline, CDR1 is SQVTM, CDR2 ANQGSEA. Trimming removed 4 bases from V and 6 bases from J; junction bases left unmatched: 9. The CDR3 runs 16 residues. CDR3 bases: TGCAGCGTTGTAGGGACTAGCGGGAGTTTCTTGGATACGCAGTATTTT. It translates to CSVVGTSGSFLDTQYF.

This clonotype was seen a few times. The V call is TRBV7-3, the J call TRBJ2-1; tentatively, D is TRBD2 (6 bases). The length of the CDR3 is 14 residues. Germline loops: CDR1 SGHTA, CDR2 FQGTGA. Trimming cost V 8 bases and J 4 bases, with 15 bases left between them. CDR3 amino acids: CASGPGGFYNEQFF. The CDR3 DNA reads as TGTGCCAGCGGCCCCGGGGGTTTTTACAATGAGCAGTTCTTC.

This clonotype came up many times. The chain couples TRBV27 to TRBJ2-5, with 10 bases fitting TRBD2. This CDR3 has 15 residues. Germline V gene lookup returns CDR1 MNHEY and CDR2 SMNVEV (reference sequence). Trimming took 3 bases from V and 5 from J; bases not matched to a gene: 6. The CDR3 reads CASSFRSSGSETQYF. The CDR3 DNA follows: TGTGCCAGCAGTTTTAGATCTAGCGGGAGTGAGACCCAGTACTTC.

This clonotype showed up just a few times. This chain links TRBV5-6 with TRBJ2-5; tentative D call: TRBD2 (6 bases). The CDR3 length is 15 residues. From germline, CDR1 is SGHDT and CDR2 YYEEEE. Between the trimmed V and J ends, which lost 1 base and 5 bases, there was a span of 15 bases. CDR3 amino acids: CASSLRWKGRETQYF. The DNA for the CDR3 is TGTGCCAGCAGCTTGAGATGGAAGGGGAGGGAGACCCAGTACTTC.

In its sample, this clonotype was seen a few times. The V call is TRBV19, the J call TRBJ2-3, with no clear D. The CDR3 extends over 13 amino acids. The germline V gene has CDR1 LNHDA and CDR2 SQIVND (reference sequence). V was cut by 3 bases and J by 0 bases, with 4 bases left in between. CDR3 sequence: CASSMTSTDTQYF. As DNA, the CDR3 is TGTGCCAGTAGTATGACTAGCACAGATACGCAGTATTTT.

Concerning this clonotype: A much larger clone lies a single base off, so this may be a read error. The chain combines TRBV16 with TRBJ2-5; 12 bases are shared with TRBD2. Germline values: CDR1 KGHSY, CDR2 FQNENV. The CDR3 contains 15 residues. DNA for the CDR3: TGTGCCAGCTGCCAAACTAGCGGGAGGCACGAGACCCAGTACTTC. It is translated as CASCQTSGRHETQYF.

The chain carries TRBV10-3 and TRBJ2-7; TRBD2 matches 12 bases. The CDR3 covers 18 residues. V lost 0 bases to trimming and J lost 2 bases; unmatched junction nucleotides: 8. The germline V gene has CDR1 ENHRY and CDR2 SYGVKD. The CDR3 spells CAISESLGLAGYAYEQYF. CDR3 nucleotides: TGTGCCATCAGTGAGTCGCTGGGACTAGCGGGCTACGCCTACGAGCAGTACTTC.

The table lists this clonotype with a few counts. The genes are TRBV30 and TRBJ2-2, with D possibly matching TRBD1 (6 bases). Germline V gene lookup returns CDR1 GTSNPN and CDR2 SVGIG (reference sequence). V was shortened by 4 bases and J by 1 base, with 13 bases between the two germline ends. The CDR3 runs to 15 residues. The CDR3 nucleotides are TGTGCCTGGACCCGGGACATTCGGAACACCGGGGAGCTGTTTTTT. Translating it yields CAWTRDIRNTGELFF.

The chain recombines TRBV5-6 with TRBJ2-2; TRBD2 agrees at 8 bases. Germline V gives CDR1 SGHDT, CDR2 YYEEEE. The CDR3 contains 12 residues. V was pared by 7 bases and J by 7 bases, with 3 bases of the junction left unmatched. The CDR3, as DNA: TGTGCCAGCCGGGGGGGTAACGGGGAGCTGTTTTTT. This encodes CASRGGNGELFF.

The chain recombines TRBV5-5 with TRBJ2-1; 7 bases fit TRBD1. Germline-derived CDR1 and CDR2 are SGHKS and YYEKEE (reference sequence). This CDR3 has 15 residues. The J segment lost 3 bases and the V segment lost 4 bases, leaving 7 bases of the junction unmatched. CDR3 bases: TGTGCCAGCAGCAACGACTGGGACAGCTACAATGAGCAGTTCTTC. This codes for CASSNDWDSYNEQFF.

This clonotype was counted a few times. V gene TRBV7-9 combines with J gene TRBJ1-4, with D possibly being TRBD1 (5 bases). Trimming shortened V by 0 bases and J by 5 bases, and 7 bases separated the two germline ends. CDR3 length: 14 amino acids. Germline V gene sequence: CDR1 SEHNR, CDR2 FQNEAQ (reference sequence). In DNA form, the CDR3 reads TGTGCCAGCAGCTTAGCAGACAGAAATGAAAAACTGTTTTTT. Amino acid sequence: CASSLADRNEKLFF.

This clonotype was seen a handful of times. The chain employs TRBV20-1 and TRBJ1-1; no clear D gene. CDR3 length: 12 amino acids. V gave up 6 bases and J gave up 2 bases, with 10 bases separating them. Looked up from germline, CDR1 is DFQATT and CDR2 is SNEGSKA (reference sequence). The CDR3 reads CSAGGSNTEAFF. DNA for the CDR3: TGCAGTGCCGGAGGGTCAAACACTGAAGCTTTCTTT.

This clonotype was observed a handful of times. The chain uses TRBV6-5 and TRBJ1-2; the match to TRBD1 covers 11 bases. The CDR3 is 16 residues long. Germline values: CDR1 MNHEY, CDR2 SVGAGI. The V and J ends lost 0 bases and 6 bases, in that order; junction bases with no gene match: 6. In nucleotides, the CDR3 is TGTGCCAGCAGTTACTCGTCCTGGACAGGGGGCCATGGCTACACCTTC. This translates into CASSYSSWTGGHGYTF.